The 19 T cell receptor beta chains reported below all come from one sample, sequenced in a study of cytomegalovirus exposure and HLA in healthy donors (dated by TCRdb to 2015 to 2018). Libraries were made using the immunoSEQ multiplex PCR assay. A mixture of 60 forward primers for TCR Vbeta segments and 13 reverse primers for TCR Jbeta segments was used in the multiplex PCR. Sourced from immuneACCESS, this table was stored by TCRdb with only in-frame sequences that have V and J called. A share of the clones is absent; for the studies checked, an unresolved V gene accounts for under half, and the remainder has no known explanation. The sample table records over 100,000 clones; about 9.1% of these occur just once. Jointly, the top ten make up more than 6.5% of the sample. The sequencing input was PBMCs. Source of these receptors: a woman aged 40 to 55 in good health and CMV-seropositive.

This chain's CDR3 is CASSETGGDYGYTF. The CDR3 coding sequence is TGTGCCAGCTCGGAGACAGGGGGCGACTATGGCTACACCTTC. The gene calls are TRBV18 and TRBJ1-2, with 10 positions matching TRBD1. Germline assignment: CDR1 KGHSH and CDR2 LQKENI. V lost 6 bases to trimming and J lost 3 bases; unmatched junction nucleotides: 4. This CDR3 region has 14 residues.

In this sample, this clone turned up a few times. The chain recombines TRBV5-1 with TRBJ2-7; TRBD2 matches at 8 bases. V shed 6 bases and J 5 bases; nucleotides not matched to a gene: 10. CDR3 length equals 14 residues. In germline, CDR1 is SGHRS, CDR2 YFSETQ. The CDR3 sequence is CASTWGGGLDEQYF. CDR3 bases: TGCGCCAGCACCTGGGGCGGGGGGCTCGACGAGCAGTACTTC. Looking up the rest from reference TRBV5-1 and TRBJ2-7 gives the full variable domain: KAGVTQTPRYLIKTRGQQVTLSCSPISGHRSVSWYQQTPGQGLQFLFEYFSETQRNKGNFPGRFSGRQFSNSRSEMNVSTLELGDSALYLCASTWGGGLDEQYFGPGTRLTVT.

This clone was counted between two and nine times. The CDR3 DNA reads as TGTGCCAGTAGTATAACTAGCGGGGGGCAAGAGACCCAGTACTTC. Its translation: CASSITSGGQETQYF. This sequence joins TRBV19 and TRBJ2-5; 12 bases match TRBD2. Germline V gene lookup returns CDR1 LNHDA and CDR2 SQIVND (reference sequence). This CDR3 has 15 amino acids. J gave up 2 bases and V 2 bases, and 0 bases lay outside the gene matches.

This clone turned up a few times. J is TRBJ1-4 and V is TRBV18, with D possibly TRBD1 on 6 matching bases. Germline CDR1 and CDR2: KGHSH and LQKENI. This CDR3 region has 15 residues. Trimming shortened V by 5 bases and J by 0 bases, and 10 bases separated the two germline ends. The CDR3 region has the DNA TGTGCCAGCTCAGCGGACAGAACAACTAATGAAAAACTGTTTTTT. Protein: CASSADRTTNEKLFF.

The chain is built from TRBV5-4 and TRBJ1-2; 7 positions agree with TRBD1. The CDR3 has 16 amino acids. Unmatched junction bases numbered 9, after V lost 0 bases and J lost 4 bases. Germline V gives CDR1 SGHNT, CDR2 YYREEE (reference sequence). The DNA of the CDR3 is TGTGCCAGCAGCTTGGATGCTAACAGGGGAGGCTATGGCTACACCTTC. Translating it yields CASSLDANRGGYGYTF.

The chain has TRBV7-2 and TRBJ1-2; D is uncertain. The length of the CDR3 is 14 residues. Deletions cut 3 bases from V and 4 bases from J, with 12 bases between. Germline V gene lookup returns CDR1 SGHTA and CDR2 FQGNSA. The CDR3 nucleotides are TGTGCCAGCAGCTTGGTTCGACATGGCTATGGCTACACCTTC. Translation gives CASSLVRHGYGYTF.

This clone was counted between two and nine times. The rearrangement joins TRBV7-9 to TRBJ2-7, with D tentatively TRBD1 (7 bases). Germline V lookup: CDR1 SEHNR, CDR2 FQNEAQ (reference sequence). The length of the CDR3 is 18 residues. With 5 bases removed from V and 4 bases from J, the gap between germline ends came to 27 bases. As DNA, the CDR3 is TGTGCCAGCAGCGCACTACGTTCGGGGGCAGGGGGTTTTTACGAGCAGTACTTC. It is translated as CASSALRSGAGGFYEQYF. Full variable domain (remainder filled in from reference TRBV7-9 and TRBJ2-7): DTGVSQNPRHKITKRGQNVTFRCDPISEHNRLYWYRQTLGQGPEFLTYFQNEAQLEKSRLLSDRFSAERPKGSFSTLEIQRTEQGDSAMYLCASSALRSGAGGFYEQYFGPGTRLTVT.

This chain connects TRBV7-9 to TRBJ2-2; a weak D match, TRBD2 (5 bases). Trimming left V 0 bases short and J 3 bases short, with 5 bases between. CDR3 length equals 14 residues. CDR1 and CDR2 (germline): SEHNR, FQNEAQ (reference sequence). The CDR3 DNA follows: TGTGCCAGCAGCTTAGCCGGGGACACCGGGGAGCTGTTTTTT. Its translation: CASSLAGDTGELFF.

This chain links TRBV9 with TRBJ2-1, with 8 positions matching TRBD2. V was pared by 0 bases and J by 10 bases, with 9 bases of the junction left unmatched. Germline V gene lookup returns CDR1 SGDLS and CDR2 YYNGEE. The length of the CDR3 is 15 residues. The CDR3 sequence is CASSVVNGGAGEQFF. In DNA form, the CDR3 reads TGTGCCAGCAGCGTAGTCAACGGGGGGGCGGGGGAGCAGTTCTTC. The full variable domain, with the rest looked up from reference TRBV9 and TRBJ2-1, is DSGVTQTPKHLITATGQRVTLRCSPRSGDLSVYWYQQSLDQGLQFLIQYYNGEERAKGNILERFSAQQFPDLHSELNLSSLELGDSALYFCASSVVNGGAGEQFFGPGTRLTVL.

J is TRBJ1-1 and V is TRBV5-1; 7 bases align to TRBD1. Trimming at V came to 0 bases and at J to 7 bases, leaving 3 bases not matched to a gene. This CDR3 is built from 13 residues. In germline, CDR1 is SGHRS, CDR2 YFSETQ. CDR3 sequence reads: CASSLGQGFEAFF. As DNA, the CDR3 is TGCGCCAGCAGCTTGGGACAGGGATTTGAAGCTTTCTTT. The variable domain in full, with the rest retrieved from reference TRBV5-1 and TRBJ1-1, is KAGVTQTPRYLIKTRGQQVTLSCSPISGHRSVSWYQQTPGQGLQFLFEYFSETQRNKGNFPGRFSGRQFSNSRSEMNVSTLELGDSALYLCASSLGQGFEAFFGQGTRLTVV.

J is TRBJ1-1 and V is TRBV5-1, with no clear D. Germline CDR1 is SGHRS and CDR2 is YFSETQ. V was pared by 5 bases and J by 6 bases, with 17 bases between. CDR3 length equals 14 residues. CDR3 sequence reads: CASSSLTGRAEAFF. The CDR3 DNA is TGCGCCAGCAGTAGTCTCACGGGTAGAGCTGAAGCTTTCTTT.

The rearrangement joins TRBV7-9 to TRBJ2-7; 14 bases map to TRBD2. The length of the CDR3 is 15 residues. V shed 4 bases, J shed 4 bases, and the junction held 3 bases outside the gene matches. Germline V gene data show CDR1 as SEHNR and CDR2 as FQNEAQ (reference sequence). This CDR3 reads CASSYGLAGGYEQYF. CDR3 sequence (DNA): TGTGCCAGCAGCTACGGACTAGCGGGGGGTTACGAGCAGTACTTC.

The chain links TRBV15 to TRBJ1-2; TRBD1 aligns across 8 bases. From germline, CDR1 is LNHNV and CDR2 YYDKDF (reference sequence). The CDR3 length is 15 residues. J lost 7 bases, V lost 3 bases, and 10 bases had no gene match. In DNA form, the CDR3 reads TGTGCCACCAGCAGGTTGACAGGGGTGGAAGGTGGCTACACCTTC. Translating gives CATSRLTGVEGGYTF.

The rearrangement links TRBV27 to TRBJ2-7; D is perhaps TRBD1 (6 bases). V was shortened by 6 bases and J by 7 bases, with 22 bases between the two germline ends. CDR3 length: 15 amino acids. CDR1 is MNHEY, CDR2 SMNVEV, per germline (reference sequence). CDR3 loop: CASRPRPGTIGEQYV. The CDR3 coding sequence is TGTGCCAGCAGGCCGCGTCCCGGGACAATTGGGGAGCAGTACGTC.

This clone has only a few counts. This sequence joins TRBV5-1 and TRBJ2-1; 8 bases line up with TRBD1. CDR3 length equals 16 residues. V was pared by 4 bases and J by 4 bases, with 10 bases of the junction left unmatched. Germline V gene lookup returns CDR1 SGHRS and CDR2 YFSETQ. The CDR3 reads CASSRSLGQGYNEQFF. The DNA for the CDR3 is TGCGCCAGCAGCAGGTCTCTTGGACAGGGTTACAATGAGCAGTTCTTC.

This clone occurred a few times. The genes are TRBV7-9 and TRBJ1-4; D is ambiguous. Germline V lookup: CDR1 SEHNR, CDR2 FQNEAQ (reference sequence). The CDR3 is 15 residues long. V dropped 0 bases and J dropped 4 bases, with 9 bases sitting between them. DNA for the CDR3: TGTGCCAGCAGCTTAGCGGAGCAGATTAATGAAAAACTGTTTTTT. This sequence encodes CASSLAEQINEKLFF.

CDR3 loop: CASSKGSRGGLETQYF. As DNA, the CDR3 is TGTGCCAGCAGCAAAGGCTCGCGGGGGGGCCTGGAGACCCAGTACTTC. The J gene is TRBJ2-5, the V gene TRBV21-1; TRBD2, the table's D call, was not compared with the DNA. TRBV21-1 is noted as a pseudogene. The CDR3 consists of 16 residues.

V gene TRBV12-5 combines with J gene TRBJ1-1; D not certain. This CDR3 region has 11 residues. Germline assignment: CDR1 LGHNT and CDR2 FRNRAP. V lost 6 bases and J lost 7, with 9 bases in between. The CDR3, as DNA: TGTGCTAGTGGAGGACTCTTTGAAGCTTTCTTT. Protein sequence: CASGGLFEAFF.

This clone showed up just a few times. Other DNA sequences in this sample translate to the same CDR3. The chain couples TRBV2 to TRBJ2-7, with 9 bases lining up with TRBD1. This CDR3 region has 12 residues. Trimming at V came to 6 bases and at J to 3 bases, leaving 0 bases not matched to a gene. From germline, CDR1 is SNHLY and CDR2 FYNNEI. CDR3 in amino acids: CASRDRGYEQYF. CDR3 nucleotides: TGTGCCAGCAGGGACAGGGGCTACGAGCAGTACTTC.